These T cell receptor beta chains were read from a single sample in a study of blood T cell repertoires in COVID-19. This table comes from immunoSEQ multiplex PCR, and its TCRdb copy is limited to in-frame clones, with some not included. This table holds over 200,000 clones, approximately 90% found once. Specimen: peripheral blood. These receptor sequences come from a man aged 25-45 years with acute or convalescent COVID-19. Each CDR3 is given with its conserved first and last residue. A D gene is named only where the DNA matches it firmly. Clone sizes are given selectively: once, few, many, or a class where the clone is expanded.

>TRBV18|.|TRBJ1-3|.
CASSPGTHSGNTIYF
TGTGCCAGCTCACCCGGGACACATTCTGGAAACACCATATATTTT
>TRBV19|.|TRBJ1-2|.
CASNDYRAYGYTF
TGTGCCAGTAACGACTACAGAGCCTATGGCTACACCTTC
>TRBV9|TRBD2|TRBJ2-1|.
CASSVELLAGSYNEQFF
TGTGCCAGCAGCGTAGAACTACTAGCGGGTTCCTACAATGAGCAGTTCTTC
>TRBV10-3|.|TRBJ2-2|few
CAISDAGDTGELFF
TGTGCCATCAGTGACGCAGGGGACACCGGGGAGCTGTTTTTT
>TRBV30|.|TRBJ2-7|.
CAWSGRGFEQYF
TGTGCCTGGAGTGGAAGGGGTTTCGAGCAGTACTTC
>TRBV28|.|TRBJ1-1|.
CASSVTGGMDTEAFF
TGTGCCAGCAGTGTCACGGGAGGGATGGACACTGAAGCTTTCTTT
>TRBV2|.|TRBJ2-2|.
CASSERGRGTGELFF
TGTGCCAGCAGTGAAAGAGGGAGAGGGACCGGGGAGCTGTTTTTT
>TRBV5-1|TRBD1|TRBJ1-3|.
CASSLEGARNTIYF
TGCGCCAGCAGCTTGGAGGGGGCCAGAAACACCATATATTTT
>TRBV15|.|TRBJ2-3|once
CATSLGLLSTDTQYF
TGTGCCACCAGCCTAGGACTCCTTAGCACAGATACGCAGTATTTT
>TRBV6-6|TRBD2|TRBJ2-7|.
CASRSTSGVTYEQYF
TGTGCCAGCAGGAGCACTAGCGGTGTTACCTACGAGCAGTACTTC
>TRBV28|.|TRBJ1-6|.
CASIGGTQVDSYNSPLHF
TGTGCCAGCATAGGTGGGACTCAGGTCGATTCCTATAATTCACCCCTCCACTTT
>TRBV5-1|.|TRBJ2-1|few
CASSVILAPNEQFF
TGCGCCAGCAGCGTGATTCTAGCCCCAAATGAGCAGTTCTTC
>TRBV11-1|TRBD1|TRBJ2-5|.
CASSFRQGQETQYF
TGTGCCAGCAGCTTCAGACAGGGTCAAGAGACCCAGTACTTC
>TRBV5-5|.|TRBJ1-3|.
CASSLGQPSSGNTIYF
TGTGCCAGCAGCTTGGGACAGCCAAGTTCTGGAAACACCATATATTTT
>TRBV28|TRBD1|TRBJ1-2|.
CASSSGQGSVYGYTF
TGTGCCAGCAGTTCCGGACAGGGGAGTGTCTATGGCTACACCTTC
>TRBV11-1|.|TRBJ2-7|.
CASSPRTPGEQYF
TGTGCCAGCAGCCCCCGCACCCCGGGCGAGCAGTACTTC
>TRBV28|.|TRBJ1-6|.
CASSLHTRQTRGYNSPLHF
TGTGCCAGCAGTTTACATACACGACAGACCCGGGGGTATAATTCACCCCTCCACTTT
>TRBV7-3|TRBD2|TRBJ2-2|.
CASSSQRDSGELFF
TGTGCCAGCAGCTCCCAGCGGGACTCCGGGGAGCTGTTTTTT
>TRBV14|.|TRBJ2-5|few
CASSQVSGAGQTQYF
TGTGCCAGCAGCCAAGTGTCAGGGGCCGGGCAGACCCAGTACTTC
>TRBV5-6|.|TRBJ2-5|.
CASSIDREETQYF
TGTGCCAGCAGCATAGACAGAGAAGAGACCCAGTACTTC
>TRBV18|.|TRBJ2-1|.
CASSPLALGYNEQFF
TGTGCCAGCTCACCACTAGCGCTCGGGTACAATGAGCAGTTCTTC
>TRBV29-1|TRBD1|TRBJ1-1|.
CSGGQGGANTEAFF
TGCAGCGGTGGACAGGGTGGGGCGAACACTGAAGCTTTCTTT
>TRBV19|.|TRBJ1-5|.
CASTHSGQPQHF
TGTGCCAGTACCCATAGCGGCCAGCCCCAGCATTTT
>TRBV19|.|TRBJ1-1|.
CASSTVGGTGVAFF
TGTGCCAGTAGTACGGTAGGAGGTACGGGGGTGGCTTTCTTT
>TRBV6-5|TRBD2|TRBJ2-7|.
CASSYEAGGPREQYF
TGTGCCAGCAGTTATGAGGCGGGGGGGCCCCGCGAGCAGTACTTC
>TRBV28|TRBD1|TRBJ2-3|once
CASSLVQGATMRDTQYF
TGTGCCAGCAGTTTAGTCCAGGGGGCCACAATGAGGGATACGCAGTATTTT
>TRBV19|TRBD1|TRBJ1-5|.
CASAPGQGRRGLSNQPQHF
TGTGCCAGTGCCCCGGGACAGGGGAGAAGAGGATTAAGCAATCAGCCCCAGCATTTT
>TRBV5-1|.|TRBJ2-1|.
CASSLNGGSYNEQFF
TGCGCCAGCAGCTTGAACGGGGGCTCCTACAATGAGCAGTTCTTC
>TRBV18|.|TRBJ2-7|.
CASSTDSYSYEQYF
TGTGCCAGCTCAACCGACAGTTACTCCTACGAGCAGTACTTC
>TRBV5-1|.|TRBJ1-1|.
CASSLGSTGTFVAFF
TGCGCCAGCAGCTTGGGGTCGACAGGCACCTTTGTGGCTTTCTTT
>TRBV5-1|.|TRBJ1-6|.
CASSDPTRRNSPLHF
TGCGCCAGCAGCGACCCCACCCGGAGGAATTCACCCCTCCACTTT
>TRBV28|.|TRBJ1-1|.
CASSSGDRAGTEAFF
TGTGCCAGCAGTTCGGGCGACAGAGCTGGCACTGAAGCTTTCTTT
>TRBV28|TRBD2|TRBJ2-7|.
CASSPPAGSYEQYF
TGTGCCAGCAGTCCCCCAGCGGGGTCCTACGAGCAGTACTTC
>TRBV5-1|TRBD2|TRBJ2-5|.
CASSLGSGSETQYF
TGCGCCAGCAGCTTGGGGAGCGGGAGTGAGACCCAGTACTTC
>TRBV2|TRBD2|TRBJ2-7|.
CASSAPPRGRYEQYF
TGTGCCAGCAGTGCCCCTCCGCGGGGGAGGTACGAGCAGTACTTC
>TRBV28|.|TRBJ1-4|.
CASSLWGDLSEKLFF
TGTGCCAGCAGTTTATGGGGAGACTTGAGTGAAAAACTGTTTTTT
>TRBV28|.|TRBJ2-3|.
CASSSPGRESDTQYF
TGTGCCAGCTCTTCTCCTGGGCGCGAGTCAGATACGCAGTATTTT
>TRBV19|TRBD1|TRBJ1-2|once
CASSRTGEAYGYTF
TGTGCCAGTAGTAGGACAGGGGAGGCCTATGGCTACACCTTC
>TRBV6-5|TRBD1|TRBJ2-7|once
CASSYRAGQGKHEQYF
TGTGCCAGCAGTTACCGAGCGGGACAGGGTAAGCACGAGCAGTACTTC
>TRBV29-1|.|TRBJ2-1|.
CSVEDWGGREQFF
TGCAGCGTTGAAGATTGGGGGGGCAGGGAGCAGTTCTTC
>TRBV10-2|TRBD2|TRBJ2-3|.
CASSPTSRYTDTQYF
TGCGCCAGCAGTCCGACTAGCAGGTACACAGATACGCAGTATTTT
>TRBV5-1|TRBD1|TRBJ1-4|.
CASSSGQGEKLFF
TGCGCCAGCAGCTCCGGACAGGGAGAAAAACTGTTTTTT
>TRBV28|.|TRBJ2-4|.
CASSHGARGAKNIQYF
TGTGCCAGCAGTCACGGAGCTCGGGGGGCCAAAAACATTCAGTACTTC
>TRBV4-2|TRBD1|TRBJ1-1|.
CASTFANDRGLSRSKFTEAFF
TGTGCCAGCACCTTTGCGAATGACAGGGGTTTAAGTCGTTCAAAGTTCACTGAAGCTTTCTTT
>TRBV12-3/TRBV12-4|.|TRBJ2-7|.
CASSGPGAYEQYF
TGTGCCAGCAGCGGACCGGGAGCCTACGAGCAGTACTTC
>TRBV27|TRBD1|TRBJ2-7|.
CASSSYGTGNSYEQYF
TGTGCCAGCAGTTCTTACGGGACAGGTAACTCCTACGAGCAGTACTTC
>TRBV28|.|TRBJ1-2|.
CASSPTGAYGYTF
TGTGCCAGCAGTCCTACAGGTGCCTATGGCTACACCTTC
>TRBV12-3/TRBV12-4|.|TRBJ1-2|.
CASGRGVGYTF
TGTGCCAGCGGCCGCGGGGTCGGCTACACCTTC
>TRBV20-1|.|TRBJ1-2|once
CSASSIPGVNYGYTF
TGCAGTGCTAGTTCCATCCCAGGGGTTAACTATGGCTACACCTTC
>TRBV6-4|.|TRBJ2-7|.
CASSDGSKQYF
TGTGCCAGCAGTGACGGTAGCAAGCAGTACTTC